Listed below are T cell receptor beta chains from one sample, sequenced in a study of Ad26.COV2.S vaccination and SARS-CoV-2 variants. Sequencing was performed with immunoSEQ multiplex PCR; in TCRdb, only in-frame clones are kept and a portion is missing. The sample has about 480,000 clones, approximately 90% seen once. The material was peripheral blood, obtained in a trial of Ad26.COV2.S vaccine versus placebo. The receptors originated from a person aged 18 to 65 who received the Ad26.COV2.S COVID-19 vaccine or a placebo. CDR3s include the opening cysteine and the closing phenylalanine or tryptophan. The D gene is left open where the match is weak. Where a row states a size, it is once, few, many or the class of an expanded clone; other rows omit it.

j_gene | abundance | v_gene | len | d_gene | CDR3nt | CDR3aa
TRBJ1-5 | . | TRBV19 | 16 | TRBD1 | TGTGCCAGTACCTCAACGCCGGGACAGGGGGATCAGCCCCAGCATTTT | CASTSTPGQGDQPQHF
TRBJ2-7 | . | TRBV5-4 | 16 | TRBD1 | TGTGCCAGCAGCAGCCCAAGTGACAGGGGAGTCTACGAGCAGTACTTC | CASSSPSDRGVYEQYF
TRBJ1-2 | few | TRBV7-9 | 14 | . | TGTGCCAGCAGCTTAGCCAATCCAGCAGGAGCCTACACCTTC | CASSLANPAGAYTF
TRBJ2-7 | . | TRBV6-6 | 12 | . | TGTGCCGGAGGGCAGGGAATCTACGAGCAGTACTTC | CAGGQGIYEQYF
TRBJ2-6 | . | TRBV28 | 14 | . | TGTGCCAGCGGTCCCGCCGTTTGGGCCAACGTCCTGACTTTC | CASGPAVWANVLTF
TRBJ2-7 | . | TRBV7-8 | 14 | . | TGTGCCAGCAGCTTAGACAGGGTGTCCTACGAGCAGTACTTC | CASSLDRVSYEQYF
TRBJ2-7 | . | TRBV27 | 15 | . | TGTGCCAGCAGTTTGGGGAGAGGTGCATGGGGGGAGCAGTACTTC | CASSLGRGAWGEQYF
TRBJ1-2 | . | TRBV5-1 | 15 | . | TGCGCCAGCAGCTTGGAGGGGGACTTTAACTATGGCTACACCTTC | CASSLEGDFNYGYTF
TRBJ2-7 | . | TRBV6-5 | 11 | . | TGTGCCAGCACGTTCCAGGGCGAGCAGTACTTC | CASTFQGEQYF
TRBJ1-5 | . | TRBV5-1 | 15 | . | TGCGCCAGCAGCTCCGACTCTTCCCGGAATCAGCCCCAGCATTTT | CASSSDSSRNQPQHF
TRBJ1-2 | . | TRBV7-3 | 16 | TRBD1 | TGTGCCAGCAGCTTAGGACAGGGCCAACGGGCATATGGCTACACCTTC | CASSLGQGQRAYGYTF
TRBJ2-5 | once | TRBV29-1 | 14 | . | TGCAGCGTTGCCGAGGGCAGGAGGGGTGAGACCCAGTACTTC | CSVAEGRRGETQYF
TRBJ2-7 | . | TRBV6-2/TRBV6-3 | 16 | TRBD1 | TGTGCCAGCAGTTACACGGAAGGGACAGGGGGGATCGAGCAGTACTTC | CASSYTEGTGGIEQYF
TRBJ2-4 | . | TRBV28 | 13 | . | TGTGCCAGCCAAATCAGGGGGGGACACATTCAGTACTTC | CASQIRGGHIQYF
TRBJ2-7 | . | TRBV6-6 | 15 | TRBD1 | TGTGCCAGCAACTCCCGACAGGGACGATCCTACGAGCAGTACTTC | CASNSRQGRSYEQYF
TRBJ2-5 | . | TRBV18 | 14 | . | TGTGCCAGCTCACCACCTGGTAAACAAGAGACCCAGTACTTC | CASSPPGKQETQYF
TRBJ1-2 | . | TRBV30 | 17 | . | TGTGCCCAATCACAGGGCCGGGGGATTGGTGATAACTATGGCTACACCTTC | CAQSQGRGIGDNYGYTF
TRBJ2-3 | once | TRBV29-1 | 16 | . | TGCAGCGTTGAAGGGGCCCGAACAAGGTCCGCAGATACGCAGTATTTT | CSVEGARTRSADTQYF
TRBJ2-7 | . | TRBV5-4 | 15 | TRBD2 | TGTGCCAGCAGCTTGTCTGGCGGGAGCTCCTACGAGCAGTACTTC | CASSLSGGSSYEQYF
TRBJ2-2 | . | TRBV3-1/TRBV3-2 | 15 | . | TGTGCCAGCAGCCCGGCCAACCTTCACACCGGGGAGCTGTTTTTT | CASSPANLHTGELFF
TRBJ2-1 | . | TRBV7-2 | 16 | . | TGTGCCAGCAGCTTATTTTCCCCCCCAAGTTCCCATGAGCAGTTCTTC | CASSLFSPPSSHEQFF
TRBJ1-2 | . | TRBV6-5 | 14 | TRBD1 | TGTGCCAGCAGTTCAAACAGGGGCTCCTATGGCTACACCTTC | CASSSNRGSYGYTF
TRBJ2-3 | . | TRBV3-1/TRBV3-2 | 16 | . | TGTGCCAGCAGCCAAGTCGGACTTCTAGCCACAGATACGCAGTATTTT | CASSQVGLLATDTQYF
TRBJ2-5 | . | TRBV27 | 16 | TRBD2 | TGTGCCAGCAGTTCTATACTAGCGGGAGTAGGTGAGACCCAGTACTTC | CASSSILAGVGETQYF
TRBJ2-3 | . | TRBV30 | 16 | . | TGTGCCTGGAAAAAAAGGGACGCCTCAAGAACAGATACGCAGTATTTT | CAWKKRDASRTDTQYF
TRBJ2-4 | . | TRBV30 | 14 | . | TGTGCCTGGAGTGTCGCCGCGGGAAAAAACATTCAGTACTTC | CAWSVAAGKNIQYF
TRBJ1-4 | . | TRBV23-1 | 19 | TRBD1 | TGCGCCAGCAGTCACATCCGGGACAGGGGGAGGTGGGCTAATGAAAAACTGTTTTTT | CASSHIRDRGRWANEKLFF
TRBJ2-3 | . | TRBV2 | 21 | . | TGTGCCAGCCGGAAACATGGATGGGACCGCCCAAGGGGTCCCAGCACAGATACGCAGTATTTT | CASRKHGWDRPRGPSTDTQYF
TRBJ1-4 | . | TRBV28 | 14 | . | TGTGCCAGCAGTTTAGGGGGCGGGAATGAAAAACTGTTTTTT | CASSLGGGNEKLFF
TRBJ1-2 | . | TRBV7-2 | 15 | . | TGTGCCAGCAGCTTAGCCATCTCAAACCCGCGGGGCTACACCTTC | CASSLAISNPRGYTF
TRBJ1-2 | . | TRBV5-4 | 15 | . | TGTGCCAGCAGCTTGCCGGCAGGGGATGGCTATGGCTACACCTTC | CASSLPAGDGYGYTF
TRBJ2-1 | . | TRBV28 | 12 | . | TGTGCCAGCAGTTTGGACGATGATGAGCAGTTCTTC | CASSLDDDEQFF
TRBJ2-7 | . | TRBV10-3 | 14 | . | TGTGCCATCAGTGAGTCAGGCGGGAAGCACGAGCAGTACTTC | CAISESGGKHEQYF
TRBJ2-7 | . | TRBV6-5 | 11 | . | TGTGCCAGCAGGAGGGGTGGCGAGCAGTACTTC | CASRRGGEQYF
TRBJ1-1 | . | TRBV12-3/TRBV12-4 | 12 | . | TGTGCCAGCAGTTTAGGCAGCAATGAAGCTTTCTTT | CASSLGSNEAFF
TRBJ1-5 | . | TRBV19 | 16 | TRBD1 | TGTGCCAGTAGTGCGTTGGACAGGCTAGCGAATCAGCCCCAGCATTTT | CASSALDRLANQPQHF
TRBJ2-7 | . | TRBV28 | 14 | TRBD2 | TGTGCCAGCAACCCCTCCGGGACTAGCTACGAGCAGTACTTC | CASNPSGTSYEQYF
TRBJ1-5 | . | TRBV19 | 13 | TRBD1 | TGTGCCAGTAGTGAGGGGGCAGGTCAGCCCCAGCATTTT | CASSEGAGQPQHF
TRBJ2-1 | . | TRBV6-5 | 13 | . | TGTGCCAGCACTCGAGGGCGCCACAATGAGCAGTTCTTC | CASTRGRHNEQFF
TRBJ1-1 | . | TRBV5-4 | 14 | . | TGTGCCAGCAGCCACCGGGCACTGAACACTGAAGCTTTCTTT | CASSHRALNTEAFF
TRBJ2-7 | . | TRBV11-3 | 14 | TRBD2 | TGTGCCAGCAGCGGGCGTAGCGGGGACTACGAGCAGTACTTC | CASSGRSGDYEQYF
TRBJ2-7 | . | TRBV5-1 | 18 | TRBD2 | TGCGCCAGCAGCTTGATGGGAGCGGGAGCAAGGTGGGGCTACGAGCAGTACTTC | CASSLMGAGARWGYEQYF